Listed here are 12 T cell receptor beta chains from one sample, sequenced in a study of T cell responses to AZD1222 COVID-19 vaccine. Data came from immunoSEQ multiplex PCR; TCRdb stores just in-frame clones and leaves some out. The table lists 95,000 to 110,000 clones, about 85% of them singletons. The sequencing here drew on peripheral blood, taken 28 days after the second AZD1222 dose. Receptors were obtained from an adult who received the AZD1222 COVID-19 vaccine.

The chain joins TRBV6-5 to TRBJ2-1; D possibly uses TRBD1 or TRBD2 (5 bases each). V lost 6 bases to trimming and J lost 9 bases, with 21 bases between them. Germline V gives CDR1 MNHEY, CDR2 SVGAGI. The CDR3 runs to 15 residues. CDR3 protein: CASRGELISGAEQFF. Here the CDR3 DNA reads TGTGCCAGCAGGGGGGAACTAATATCCGGGGCTGAGCAGTTCTTC.

The chain joins TRBV5-4 to TRBJ2-7; TRBD1 matches at 7 bases. From germline, CDR1 is SGHNT and CDR2 YYREEE (reference sequence). Losses at the gene ends were 2 bases for V and 6 bases for J; bases not matched to a gene: 11. The CDR3 runs to 15 residues. CDR3 amino acids: CASSFQAGGSVEQYF. CDR3 in DNA: TGTGCCAGCAGCTTTCAGGCAGGGGGATCCGTCGAGCAGTACTTC.

V usage is TRBV28 and J usage is TRBJ1-5; D not resolved. This CDR3 is built from 11 residues. From germline, CDR1 is MDHEN and CDR2 SYDVKM. V shed 2 bases and J shed 6 bases, with 2 bases lying between them. As DNA, the CDR3 is TGTGCCAGCAGTTTAGCTCAGCCCCAGCATTTT. It yields the protein CASSLAQPQHF.

In this sample, this clone turned up once. V and J are TRBV2 and TRBJ2-7, with D unclear. CDR1 SNHLY and CDR2 FYNNEI come from the germline V gene. V was clipped by 8 bases and J by 3 bases, with 11 bases between them. The CDR3 totals 12 residues. The CDR3, as DNA: TGTGCCAGCGGGCAACAATACTACGAGCAGTACTTC. Amino acids: CASGQQYYEQYF.

This clone was detected once. The rearrangement joins TRBV5-8 to TRBJ2-7; D not resolved. Germline V gene data show CDR1 as SGHTS and CDR2 as YDEGEE. Trimming removed 4 bases at V and 1 base at J, with 12 bases between. CDR3 length: 14 residues. This CDR3 is CASSRAFQSYEQYF. The CDR3 nucleotides read TGTGCCAGCAGCAGAGCCTTTCAGTCCTACGAGCAGTACTTC.

The table lists this clone with a few counts. The rearrangement links TRBV3-1 (or the pseudogene TRBV3-2) to TRBJ2-5; possible D gene TRBD2, 6 bases. V lost 4 bases to trimming and J lost 5 bases, with 11 bases between them. The CDR3 spans 13 residues. Per the germline V gene, CDR1 is LGHDT and CDR2 is YNNKEL (reference sequence). The CDR3 DNA reads as TGTGCCAGCAGCCCGAATGGGGGGGAGACCCAGTACTTC. It yields the protein CASSPNGGETQYF.

This chain links TRBV7-9 with TRBJ2-1; D is undetermined. The V end was cut by 7 bases, the J end by 0 bases, with 13 bases between. CDR3 length: 15 residues. Per the germline V gene, CDR1 is SEHNR and CDR2 is FQNEAQ (reference sequence). CDR3 DNA sequence: TGTGCCAGCACCTACTACAAACCCTCCTACAATGAGCAGTTCTTC. Its translation is CASTYYKPSYNEQFF.

The V and J genes are TRBV7-2 and TRBJ2-1; tentative D call: TRBD1 (6 bases). Germline V CDR1 and CDR2: SGHTA, FQGNSA. The germline V and J ends were trimmed by 6 bases and 8 bases, with 20 bases remaining between them. This CDR3 comprises 15 residues. CDR3 sequence: CASSLIGPRTDEQFF. CDR3 DNA sequence: TGTGCCAGCAGTTTAATTGGGCCAAGGACAGATGAGCAGTTCTTC.

CDR3 loop: CASSFHGGAGELFF. CDR3 bases: TGTGCCAGCAGCTTCCATGGCGGGGCCGGGGAGCTGTTTTTT. The chain employs TRBV5-4 and TRBJ2-2, with a possible D match to TRBD2 (6 bases). Germline values: CDR1 SGHNT, CDR2 YYREEE (reference sequence). Trimming removed 2 bases from V and 6 bases from J, with 11 bases in between. The CDR3 length is 14 residues.

The chain uses TRBV5-1 and TRBJ1-1; 9 positions agree with TRBD1. J lost 3 bases, V lost 3 bases, and 6 bases had no gene match. CDR3 size: 15 residues. Germline values: CDR1 SGHRS, CDR2 YFSETQ. This CDR3 reads CASSSEQGAHTEAFF. The CDR3 DNA is TGCGCCAGCAGCTCCGAACAGGGGGCGCACACTGAAGCTTTCTTT.

V is TRBV5-8 and J is TRBJ1-5; D perhaps matches TRBD1 (5 bases). CDR1 SGHTS and CDR2 YDEGEE come from the germline V gene. Trimming stripped 4 bases from V and 6 bases from J, with 8 bases between. The CDR3 spans 12 residues. The CDR3 DNA is TGTGCCAGCAGCCTGCAGGGTCAGCCCCAGCATTTT. Protein product: CASSLQGQPQHF.

The V gene is TRBV10-3, the J gene TRBJ2-5; 8 nucleotides match TRBD2. After removal of 11 bases from V and 0 bases from J, the junction contained 2 bases not matched to a gene. This CDR3 is 12 amino acids long. Germline V gene lookup returns CDR1 ENHRY and CDR2 SYGVKD. CDR3 sequence reads: CALSGDQETQYF. DNA for the CDR3: TGTGCCCTTAGCGGGGACCAAGAGACCCAGTACTTC.